The 16 T cell receptor beta chains listed next were all sequenced from one sample in a study of Graves' ophthalmopathy and Graves' hyperthyroidism (dated by TCRdb to between 2017 and 2018). Sequencer: Illumina HiSeq 2000. For repertoire sequencing, the TCR beta CDR3 regions were amplified from RNA transcripts. A first-round RT-PCR used HTBI primers with the Qiagen OneStep RT-PCR kit, followed by a second-round multiplex PCR, size selection and purification. Using fastp trimming at Q25 and MiXCR clonotype assembly, TCRdb reanalyzed the public sequencing data and kept in-frame beta chains. Duplicate CDR3 protein sequences are folded into a single record with the most common DNA and genes. Counted in this sample were roughly 220,000 distinct CDR3 sequences; around 42% of them appeared once. Less than 50% of the sample lies in the top ten. The sequenced material came from peripheral blood. Every receptor here comes from an adult man with Graves' ophthalmopathy.

This clonotype was found many times. The chain employs TRBV7-6 and TRBJ2-6; D not resolved. Per germline, CDR1 SGHVS and CDR2 FNYEAQ. This CDR3 comprises 15 residues. Trimming left V 5 bases short and J 2 bases short, with 10 bases between. CDR3 amino acids: CASSHGTTGANVLTF. The CDR3 DNA is TGTGCCAGCAGCCACGGAACGACTGGGGCCAACGTCCTGACTTTC.

This chain joins TRBV6-6 and TRBJ2-7; 9 bases align to TRBD1. The CDR3 consists of 15 residues. Germline V lookup: CDR1 MNHNY, CDR2 SVGAGI (reference sequence). Trimming cost V 4 bases and J 6 bases; bases outside gene matches: 10. The CDR3 loop is CASSFRAGQGSEQYF. The CDR3 coding sequence is TGTGCCAGCAGTTTCAGGGCGGGACAGGGCTCCGAGCAGTACTTC.

There are many counts of this clonotype. This chain connects TRBV2 to TRBJ1-1; D not certain. CDR1 and CDR2 from the germline V gene are SNHLY and FYNNEI. The CDR3 has 12 amino acids. The ends were cut back, 7 bases at V and 1 base at J, with 7 bases in the middle. The CDR3: CASMTGNTEAFF. The CDR3, as DNA: TGTGCCAGCATGACTGGGAACACTGAAGCTTTCTTT.

This clonotype showed up many times. The junction differs from germline at one of its ends, possibly a read error. This chain links TRBV29-1 with TRBJ1-5; the D is unclear. Germline V lookup: CDR1 SQVTM, CDR2 ANQGSEA. The CDR3 is made up of 13 amino acids. In DNA form, the CDR3 reads TGCAGCGTTTACTGGGGTGACAATCGGCCCCAGCATTTT. It specifies CSVYWGDNRPQHF.

The chain couples TRBV7-6 to TRBJ1-2, with a tentative D call TRBD1 (5 bases). Germline V gives CDR1 SGHVS, CDR2 FNYEAQ. V was clipped by 4 bases and J by 0 bases, with 12 bases between them. The CDR3 has 15 residues. CDR3 coding DNA: TGTGCCAGCAGCTATTACAGGAGAACTAACTATGGCTACACCTTC. This encodes CASSYYRRTNYGYTF.

The rearrangement joins TRBV19 to TRBJ2-3; unclear D gene. Germline V gene data show CDR1 as LNHDA and CDR2 as SQIVND (reference sequence). V lost 4 bases and J lost 0, with 11 bases in between. This CDR3 has 15 residues. As DNA, the CDR3 is TGTGCCAGTAGTAATCGGTCTTGGAGCACAGATACGCAGTATTTT. It codes for CASSNRSWSTDTQYF.

This clonotype was recorded at least ten times. This chain links TRBV7-9 with TRBJ1-2; D perhaps matches TRBD1 (5 bases). Germline V gene sequence: CDR1 SEHNR, CDR2 FQNEAQ (reference sequence). V was clipped by 5 bases and J by 2 bases, with 9 bases between them. The CDR3 is 13 residues long. This CDR3 reads CASSGGRNYGYTF. For the CDR3, the DNA is TGTGCCAGCAGCGGGGGAAGAAACTATGGCTACACCTTC.

The chain links TRBV9 to TRBJ1-2, with D possibly matching TRBD1 (6 bases). This CDR3 is built from 11 residues. Trimming took 10 bases from V and 6 from J, leaving 13 bases between them. CDR1 is SGDLS, CDR2 YYNGEE, per germline. The CDR3 region has the DNA TGTGCCGCGCTAGGGGGGCATGGCTACACCTTC. Its protein product is CAALGGHGYTF.

This clonotype came up many times. This chain connects TRBV10-1 to TRBJ1-4, with D possibly TRBD1 on 6 matching bases. Per the germline V gene, CDR1 is WNHNN and CDR2 is SYGVQD (reference sequence). The germline V and J ends were trimmed by 6 bases and 5 bases, with 16 bases remaining between them. The CDR3 is 15 residues long. CDR3 amino acids: CASSHTGQGNEKLFF. CDR3 DNA sequence: TGCGCCAGCAGCCATACAGGTCAGGGGAATGAAAAACTGTTTTTT.

The chain employs TRBV6-2 or TRBV6-3 and TRBJ1-3, with D maybe TRBD1 (5 bases). CDR3 length equals 14 residues. Trimming stripped 6 bases from V and 7 bases from J, with 16 bases between. Germline V gene data show CDR1 as MNHEY and CDR2 as SVGEGT. Written as DNA, the CDR3 is TGTGCCAGCAGCTCGGGACGTCGCGGTAACACCATATATTTT. Translation gives CASSSGRRGNTIYF.

This clonotype was recorded at least ten times. The chain has TRBV29-1 and TRBJ1-2, with a weak D call TRBD1 (6 bases). V was pared by 7 bases and J by 6 bases, with 21 bases between. The germline gives CDR1 SQVTM, CDR2 ANQGSEA. This CDR3 is built from 14 residues. In DNA, the CDR3 is TGCAGCGCGGCTAGAGGGACACGGACAGATGGCTACACCTTC. This gives the protein CSAARGTRTDGYTF. The full variable domain, completed using reference TRBV29-1 and TRBJ1-2, is SAVISQKPSRDICQRGTSLTIQCQVDSQVTMMFWYRQQPGQSLTLIATANQGSEATYESGFVIDKFPISRPNLTFSTLTVSNMSPEDSSIYLCSAARGTRTDGYTFGSGTRLTVV.

V gene TRBV5-1 combines with J gene TRBJ2-7; possibly TRBD2 for D (6 bases). CDR1 and CDR2 (germline): SGHRS, YFSETQ. The CDR3 sequence is 17 residues long. Trimming cost V 5 bases and J 5 bases, with 26 bases left between them. Written as DNA, the CDR3 is TGCGCCAGCAGTATTACATCCGGGACTCCGTTTGGCCACGAGCAGTACTTC. It encodes CASSITSGTPFGHEQYF.

The chain carries TRBV3-1 and TRBJ1-1, with D perhaps TRBD1 (6 bases). The CDR3 runs to 14 residues. Trimming cost V 3 bases and J 5 bases, with 13 bases left between them. The germline CDR1 and CDR2 sequences are LGHDT and YNNKEL (reference sequence). CDR3 nucleotide sequence: TGTGCCAGCAGCCAGAGGACAGCTGGAACTGAAGCTTTCTTT. It encodes CASSQRTAGTEAFF.

The rearrangement links TRBV20-1 to TRBJ2-5, with 7 bases lining up with TRBD1. Germline V gene sequence: CDR1 DFQATT, CDR2 SNEGSKA (reference sequence). Trimming took 8 bases from V and 5 from J; bases not matched to a gene: 11. The CDR3 runs 13 residues. CDR3 bases: TGCAGTACCCCAAGGGACAGTGGGGAGACCCAGTACTTC. It encodes CSTPRDSGETQYF.

This clonotype was recorded a few times. The gene calls are TRBV7-9 and TRBJ1-2; perhaps TRBD1 as D (5 bases). Trimming stripped 5 bases from V and 0 bases from J, with 16 bases between. This CDR3 is built from 16 residues. The germline V gene has CDR1 SEHNR and CDR2 FQNEAQ (reference sequence). CDR3 coding DNA: TGTGCCAGCAGCCCCGGTGGGAAGGGGACTAACTATGGCTACACCTTC. This translates into CASSPGGKGTNYGYTF.

This clonotype has just one count. The CDR3 region has the DNA TGTGCCAGCAGCCGGTTGACAGGGGTGGATGGCTACACCTTC. Translated, it gives CASSRLTGVDGYTF. V gene TRBV4-2 combines with J gene TRBJ1-2; TRBD1 matches 8 bases. The CDR3 spans 14 residues. CDR1 is LGHNA and CDR2 is YNFKEQ in the germline V gene. J lost 6 bases, V lost 4 bases, and 7 bases had no gene match.